This is a list of T cell receptor beta chains from one sample in a study of PD-1 blockade in mismatch repair-deficient tumors. TCRdb keeps only in-frame clones here, not all; method: immunoSEQ multiplex PCR. The table lists roughly 16,000 clones, 84% of them singletons. Sequencing used PBMCs, obtained before pembrolizumab treatment. The receptor set was obtained from an adult with mismatch repair-deficient cancer. Both conserved end residues are part of each CDR3. Fields, in order: V gene, clone size, J gene, CDR3 protein. Where a row states a size, it is once, few, many or the class of an expanded clone; other rows omit it.

V gene: TRBV28; clone size: NA; J gene: TRBJ2-1; CDR3 protein: CASSTYIPLVAGTYNEQFF
V gene: TRBV15; clone size: NA; J gene: TRBJ2-3; CDR3 protein: CATSRDTGGADTQYF
V gene: TRBV6-1; clone size: once; J gene: TRBJ2-2; CDR3 protein: CAGRLAENTGELFF
V gene: TRBV7-3; clone size: few; J gene: TRBJ2-5; CDR3 protein: CASSLTLAETQYF
V gene: TRBV28; clone size: once; J gene: TRBJ2-6; CDR3 protein: CASSGQSSGANVLTF
V gene: TRBV28; clone size: NA; J gene: TRBJ2-7; CDR3 protein: CASSRPFRGTYEQYF
V gene: TRBV10-1; clone size: NA; J gene: TRBJ2-7; CDR3 protein: CASSESQGDSYEQYF
V gene: TRBV5-1; clone size: NA; J gene: TRBJ1-4; CDR3 protein: CASSPGQEGGEKLFF
V gene: TRBV7-2; clone size: NA; J gene: TRBJ2-7; CDR3 protein: CASSLSYEQYF
V gene: TRBV7-2; clone size: NA; J gene: TRBJ1-2; CDR3 protein: CASSPETGRHGYTF
V gene: TRBV25-1; clone size: NA; J gene: TRBJ2-5; CDR3 protein: CASSKFLSGTTETQYF
V gene: TRBV11-1; clone size: NA; J gene: TRBJ2-7; CDR3 protein: CASSFSAGPEQYF
V gene: TRBV5-1; clone size: NA; J gene: TRBJ2-3; CDR3 protein: CASGARSDTQYF
V gene: TRBV4-3; clone size: NA; J gene: TRBJ1-1; CDR3 protein: CASSQDPGVDTEAFF
V gene: TRBV19; clone size: NA; J gene: TRBJ2-4; CDR3 protein: CASSPTGGPKNIQYF
V gene: TRBV13; clone size: NA; J gene: TRBJ2-1; CDR3 protein: CASSYPSTSEQFF
V gene: TRBV4-3; clone size: few; J gene: TRBJ2-7; CDR3 protein: CASSHELGGSYEQYF
V gene: TRBV11-2; clone size: NA; J gene: TRBJ2-1; CDR3 protein: CASSLGNEQFF
V gene: TRBV6-5; clone size: NA; J gene: TRBJ2-2; CDR3 protein: CASSYQGGTGELFF
V gene: TRBV5-6; clone size: NA; J gene: TRBJ2-3; CDR3 protein: CASSSLGPDTQYF
V gene: TRBV5-1; clone size: NA; J gene: TRBJ2-1; CDR3 protein: CASSFRGESINEQFF
V gene: TRBV28; clone size: few; J gene: TRBJ1-1; CDR3 protein: CASSLVAAREAFF
V gene: TRBV4-3; clone size: NA; J gene: TRBJ2-3; CDR3 protein: CASSQDVRGDTQYF
V gene: TRBV10-3; clone size: NA; J gene: TRBJ1-2; CDR3 protein: CAISGQGLGGYTF
V gene: TRBV6-5; clone size: NA; J gene: TRBJ2-7; CDR3 protein: CASRSGSFDEQYF
V gene: TRBV19; clone size: NA; J gene: TRBJ2-6; CDR3 protein: CASRISGANVLTF
V gene: TRBV6-5; clone size: NA; J gene: TRBJ1-2; CDR3 protein: CASSYGRGGYTF
V gene: TRBV10-3; clone size: large; J gene: TRBJ2-3; CDR3 protein: CAISEKGDTQYF
V gene: TRBV7-9; clone size: NA; J gene: TRBJ2-7; CDR3 protein: CASSLGSLVAEQYF
V gene: TRBV27; clone size: NA; J gene: TRBJ2-1; CDR3 protein: CASTSLGLVRDEQFF
V gene: TRBV29-1; clone size: NA; J gene: TRBJ1-1; CDR3 protein: CSVDRTNTEAFF